This T cell receptor (beta chain) was identified in a study of cytomegalovirus exposure and HLA in healthy donors. This clone has more than one count but fewer than ten. Researchers ran the PCR with 60 Vbeta and 13 Jbeta primers. Sequencing used immunoSEQ multiplex PCR; TCRdb keeps in-frame clones, though not all of them. This sample has 100,000 to 150,000 clones, with more than 60% found just once. CDR1 and CDR2 from the germline V gene are SGHTA and FQGNSA. This CDR3 is 15 amino acids long. Trimming shortened V by 3 bases and J by 2 bases, and 8 bases separated the two germline ends. The V and J genes are TRBV7-2 and TRBJ2-6; no definite D call. This clonotype originated in an older woman in good health and CMV-seropositive. The sample was PBMCs. The CDR3 DNA follows: TGTGCCAGCAGCTTCGGTGGAGCTGGGGCCAACGTCCTGACTTTC. It encodes CASSFGGAGANVLTF.